This T cell receptor beta chain was recovered during a study of blood T cell repertoires in COVID-19. Study-level information: The United States, Italy and Spain supplied acute and convalescent COVID-19 samples. PBMCs, B-cell-depleted T cells, or T cells provided the cDNA or gDNA that made up the material.

Under the authors' procedure: Scientists estimated how many nucleated cells there were by amplifying reference gene primers. Only in-frame clones appear in the TCRdb table, and some are missing; sequencing was by immunoSEQ multiplex PCR. The V and J calls and clone size were taken over from that table, and D and trimming were inferred from the DNA. Of approximately 93,000 clones listed, about two thirds were seen once; the top ten hold around 14%. V was pared by 0 bases and J by 0 bases, with 14 bases between. The CDR3 covers 17 residues. In germline, CDR1 is LGHDT, CDR2 YNNKEL (reference sequence). The source material was peripheral blood. The genes are TRBV3-1 (or the pseudogene TRBV3-2) and TRBJ2-5, with D perhaps matching TRBD2 (6 bases). The TCR originated in a woman older than 75 with acute or convalescent COVID-19. The DNA of the CDR3 is TGTGCCAGCAGCCAAGACGGGGGATCAGCGTACCAAGAGACCCAGTACTTC. It encodes CASSQDGGSAYQETQYF.